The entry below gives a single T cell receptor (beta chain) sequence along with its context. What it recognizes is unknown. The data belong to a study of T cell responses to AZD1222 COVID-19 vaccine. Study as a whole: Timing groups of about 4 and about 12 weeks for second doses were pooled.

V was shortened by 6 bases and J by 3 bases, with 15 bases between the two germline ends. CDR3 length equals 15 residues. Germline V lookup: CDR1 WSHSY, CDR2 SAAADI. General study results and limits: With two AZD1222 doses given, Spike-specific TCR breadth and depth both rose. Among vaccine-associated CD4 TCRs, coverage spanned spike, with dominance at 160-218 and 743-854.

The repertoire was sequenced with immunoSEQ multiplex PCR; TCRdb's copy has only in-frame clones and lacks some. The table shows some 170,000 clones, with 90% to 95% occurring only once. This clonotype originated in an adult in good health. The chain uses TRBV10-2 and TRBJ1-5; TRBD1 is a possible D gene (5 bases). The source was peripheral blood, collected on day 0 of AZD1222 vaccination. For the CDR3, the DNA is TGCGCCAGCAGCGGGGCAGGGTATAACAATCAGCCCCAGCATTTT. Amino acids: CASSGAGYNNQPQHF.